This T cell receptor (beta chain) was recorded in a study of CXCR3-negative and CXCR3-positive naive CD8 T cells. Study information: The study obtained 130 million to 150 million TRB reads, about 1.5 +/- 0.3 million per library. Study-wide points: Naive cells that were CXCR3-positive had more hydrophobic TRB CDR3s (compared with CXCR3-negative naive cells). Diversity in memory CD8+ cells fell much lower than the comparably high levels seen in both naive subsets.

This CDR3 is 15 amino acids long. Germline V lookup: CDR1 MNHEY, CDR2 SMNVEV (reference sequence). The authors made the TRB cDNA libraries by 5' RACE using UMI labels. TCRdb derives one entry per CDR3 protein from the 5' RACE reads, leaving out DNA. The sample's table shows about 150,000 distinct CDR3 sequences. Notes on this clonotype: Its specificity is unknown.

The genes are TRBV27 and TRBJ2-2; the D call from TCRdb, TRBD1, cannot be confirmed without DNA. Sample: naive CXCR3+ CD8+ T cells from blood. Subset defined: CD45RO-CCR7+CD27+CD95- naive CD8+ T cells expressing CXCR3 (TNR3+). The origin of this receptor is a human donor in good health. Some clones in this sample may be carry-over from other donors' samples. CDR3 loop: CASSLWTGDDGELFF.